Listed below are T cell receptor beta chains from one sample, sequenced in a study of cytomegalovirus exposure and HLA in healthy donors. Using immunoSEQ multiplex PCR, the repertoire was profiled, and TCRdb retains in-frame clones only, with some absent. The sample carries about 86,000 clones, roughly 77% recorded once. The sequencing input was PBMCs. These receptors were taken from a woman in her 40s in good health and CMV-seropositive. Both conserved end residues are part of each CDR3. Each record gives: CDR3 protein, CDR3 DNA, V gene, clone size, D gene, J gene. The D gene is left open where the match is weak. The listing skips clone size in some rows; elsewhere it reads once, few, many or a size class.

CDR3aa: CASSKEQGSAFF
CDR3nt: TGTGCCAGCAGCAAAGAACAGGGGTCGGCTTTCTTT
v_gene: TRBV28
abundance: -
d_gene: TRBD1
j_gene: TRBJ1-1

CDR3aa: CASSKAGPAYGYTF
CDR3nt: TGTGCCAGCAGCAAAGCTGGGCCAGCCTATGGCTACACCTTC
v_gene: TRBV21-1
abundance: -
d_gene: -
j_gene: TRBJ1-2

CDR3aa: CAISEFTEGNQPQHF
CDR3nt: TGTGCCATCAGTGAGTTTACCGAGGGCAATCAGCCCCAGCATTTT
v_gene: TRBV10-3
abundance: -
d_gene: -
j_gene: TRBJ1-5

CDR3aa: CASSLSGDNEQFF
CDR3nt: TGTGCCAGCAGTCTGAGCGGGGACAATGAGCAGTTCTTC
v_gene: TRBV7-9
abundance: once
d_gene: TRBD2
j_gene: TRBJ2-1

CDR3aa: CASSLDSSNTGELFF
CDR3nt: TGTGCCAGCAGTTTAGACAGTTCTAACACCGGGGAGCTGTTTTTT
v_gene: TRBV7-2
abundance: -
d_gene: -
j_gene: TRBJ2-2

CDR3aa: CASSPGLAGGEDTQYF
CDR3nt: TGTGCCAGCAGCCCAGGACTAGCGGGGGGAGAGGATACGCAGTATTTT
v_gene: TRBV9
abundance: -
d_gene: TRBD2
j_gene: TRBJ2-3

CDR3aa: CASGETGYGTDTQYF
CDR3nt: TGTGCCAGCGGTGAGACAGGGTACGGCACAGATACGCAGTATTTT
v_gene: TRBV6-1
abundance: -
d_gene: TRBD1
j_gene: TRBJ2-3

CDR3aa: CASSLDSSYEQYF
CDR3nt: TGTGCCAGCAGCTTGGACAGCTCCTACGAGCAGTACTTC
v_gene: TRBV7-8
abundance: -
d_gene: -
j_gene: TRBJ2-7

CDR3aa: CASRQTVAEQYF
CDR3nt: TGTGCCAGCAGGCAAACTGTCGCGGAGCAGTACTTC
v_gene: TRBV6-1
abundance: -
d_gene: -
j_gene: TRBJ2-7

CDR3aa: CASSPTGAVFYEQYF
CDR3nt: TGTGCCAGCAGCCCTACGGGAGCAGTTTTCTACGAGCAGTACTTC
v_gene: TRBV9
abundance: -
d_gene: -
j_gene: TRBJ2-7

CDR3aa: CASSEAGGSYNEQFF
CDR3nt: TGTGCCAGCAGTGAAGCGGGGGGCTCCTACAATGAGCAGTTCTTC
v_gene: TRBV6-1
abundance: -
d_gene: -
j_gene: TRBJ2-1

CDR3aa: CASSVGAGSAYEQYF
CDR3nt: TGTGCCAGCAGCGTTGGGGCGGGGTCCGCCTACGAGCAGTACTTC
v_gene: TRBV9
abundance: -
d_gene: -
j_gene: TRBJ2-7

CDR3aa: CASRATSALTDTQYF
CDR3nt: TGTGCCAGCAGGGCGACTAGCGCGTTAACAGATACGCAGTATTTT
v_gene: TRBV2
abundance: -
d_gene: TRBD2
j_gene: TRBJ2-3

CDR3aa: CASSLRGDNQPQHF
CDR3nt: TGTGCCAGCAGCTTACGCGGAGACAATCAGCCCCAGCATTTT
v_gene: TRBV7-2
abundance: -
d_gene: -
j_gene: TRBJ1-5

CDR3aa: CASTPVGGITDTQYF
CDR3nt: TGTGCCAGCACCCCGGTGGGGGGGATCACAGATACGCAGTATTTT
v_gene: TRBV27
abundance: -
d_gene: TRBD2
j_gene: TRBJ2-3

CDR3aa: CASTGGPYTEAFF
CDR3nt: TGTGCCTCAACGGGGGGGCCCTACACTGAAGCTTTCTTT
v_gene: TRBV28
abundance: -
d_gene: -
j_gene: TRBJ1-1

CDR3aa: CASSGSMRGANQETQYF
CDR3nt: TGTGCCAGCAGCGGATCTATGCGGGGGGCGAACCAAGAGACCCAGTACTTC
v_gene: TRBV2
abundance: -
d_gene: TRBD2
j_gene: TRBJ2-5

CDR3aa: CASSAQQGANEKLFF
CDR3nt: TGTGCCAGCAGCGCTCAACAGGGAGCAAATGAAAAACTGTTTTTT
v_gene: TRBV9
abundance: -
d_gene: -
j_gene: TRBJ1-4

CDR3aa: CASSPAGEAYGYTF
CDR3nt: TGTGCCAGCAGTCCCGCGGGTGAAGCCTATGGCTACACCTTC
v_gene: TRBV27
abundance: -
d_gene: -
j_gene: TRBJ1-2

CDR3aa: CASSQDPGTSGTGGEQYF
CDR3nt: TGTGCCAGCAGCCAAGATCCCGGGACTAGCGGGACCGGGGGGGAGCAGTACTTC
v_gene: TRBV4-2
abundance: -
d_gene: TRBD2
j_gene: TRBJ2-5

CDR3aa: CASSDSNGDTGELFF
CDR3nt: TGTGCCAGCAGTGACTCGAACGGAGACACCGGGGAGCTGTTTTTT
v_gene: TRBV6-4
abundance: -
d_gene: -
j_gene: TRBJ2-2

CDR3aa: CASSPGTGSGYTF
CDR3nt: TGTGCCAGCTCCCCCGGGACAGGGAGTGGCTACACCTTC
v_gene: TRBV18
abundance: once
d_gene: TRBD1
j_gene: TRBJ1-2

CDR3aa: CASSLRGGANTEAFF
CDR3nt: TGCGCCAGCAGCCTACGAGGAGGGGCGAACACTGAAGCTTTCTTT
v_gene: TRBV4-3
abundance: few
d_gene: -
j_gene: TRBJ1-1

CDR3aa: CASSQGGGQPQHF
CDR3nt: TGCGCCAGCAGCCAAGGCGGCGGTCAGCCCCAGCATTTT
v_gene: TRBV4-3
abundance: -
d_gene: -
j_gene: TRBJ1-5

CDR3aa: CASSLDRKNIQYF
CDR3nt: TGTGCCAGCAGCTTGGACCGGAAAAACATTCAGTACTTC
v_gene: TRBV5-4
abundance: -
d_gene: -
j_gene: TRBJ2-4

CDR3aa: CASSPRWTGSNTEAFF
CDR3nt: TGTGCCAGCAGTCCCAGATGGACAGGGTCGAACACTGAAGCTTTCTTT
v_gene: TRBV28
abundance: few
d_gene: TRBD1
j_gene: TRBJ1-1

CDR3aa: CASSRTGITDTGELFF
CDR3nt: TGTGCCAGCAGCCGAACAGGAATAACGGACACCGGGGAGCTGTTTTTT
v_gene: TRBV11-2
abundance: -
d_gene: -
j_gene: TRBJ2-2

CDR3aa: CASSQEPGSPSFIYYGYTF
CDR3nt: TGCGCCAGCAGCCAAGAACCCGGGAGCCCATCCTTCATCTACTATGGCTACACCTTC
v_gene: TRBV4-1
abundance: -
d_gene: -
j_gene: TRBJ1-2

CDR3aa: CSVGGGRPSTEAFF
CDR3nt: TGCAGCGTTGGGGGGGGGCGGCCAAGCACTGAAGCTTTCTTT
v_gene: TRBV29-1
abundance: -
d_gene: -
j_gene: TRBJ1-1

CDR3aa: CASSQSVGGVLAGGDNEQFF
CDR3nt: TGCGCCAGCAGCCAATCTGTTGGGGGGGTACTAGCGGGAGGTGACAATGAGCAGTTCTTC
v_gene: TRBV4-3
abundance: -
d_gene: TRBD2
j_gene: TRBJ2-1

CDR3aa: CASSFWTMRPDTQYF
CDR3nt: TGTGCCAGCAGTTTCTGGACTATGCGGCCAGATACGCAGTATTTT
v_gene: TRBV27
abundance: -
d_gene: -
j_gene: TRBJ2-3

CDR3aa: CASRVTGFYEQYF
CDR3nt: TGTGCCAGCAGAGTGACAGGGTTCTACGAGCAGTACTTC
v_gene: TRBV27
abundance: -
d_gene: TRBD1
j_gene: TRBJ2-7

CDR3aa: CASSFVGSGYEQFF
CDR3nt: TGTGCCAGCAGCTTCGTCGGTAGCGGGTATGAGCAGTTCTTC
v_gene: TRBV5-6
abundance: -
d_gene: TRBD2
j_gene: TRBJ2-1

CDR3aa: CASSLLAAGTDTQYF
CDR3nt: TGTGCCAGCAGTTTGCTAGCTGCGGGCACAGATACGCAGTATTTT
v_gene: TRBV27
abundance: -
d_gene: -
j_gene: TRBJ2-3

CDR3aa: CASSPQGYQPQHF
CDR3nt: TGTGCCAGCAGCCCACAGGGATATCAGCCCCAGCATTTT
v_gene: TRBV7-2
abundance: few
d_gene: -
j_gene: TRBJ1-5

CDR3aa: CASSLGASPYYNEQFF
CDR3nt: TGTGCCAGCAGCTTGGGAGCTAGCCCGTACTACAATGAGCAGTTCTTC
v_gene: TRBV5-6
abundance: once
d_gene: -
j_gene: TRBJ2-1